Listed below are T cell receptor beta chains from one sample, sequenced in a study of breast tumors, draining lymph nodes, adjacent tissues. MiXCR, run by TCRdb on the multiplex PCR reads, gives a single entry per CDR3 protein. Of about 110,000 distinct CDR3 sequences in the sample, around 30% were seen once. The specimen was axillary lymph node tissue. The receptors were sampled from a female donor with breast cancer. Some clones in this sample may be carry-over from other donors' samples. CDR3s include the opening cysteine and the closing phenylalanine or tryptophan. The order of the fields is clone size, D gene, CDR3 length, J gene, V gene, CDR3 protein, CDR3 DNA. A D gene is named only where the DNA matches it firmly. Size tells how often a clone was seen (once, few, many) or the class of an expanded clone, and some rows leave it out.

>many|.|15|TRBJ2-3|TRBV5-1
CASSLGVSSVDTQYF
TGCGCCAGCAGCTTGGGTGTTTCGTCAGTAGATACGCAGTATTTT
>many|.|15|TRBJ1-2|TRBV29-1
CSVEESPEGNYGYTF
TGCAGCGTTGAAGAGAGTCCGGAGGGGAACTATGGCTACACCTTC
>many|TRBD2|16|TRBJ2-7|TRBV4-1
CASSQDGLAGVYEQYF
TGCGCCAGCAGCCAGGATGGACTAGCGGGAGTTTACGAGCAGTACTTC
>many|.|15|TRBJ1-2|TRBV5-8
CASSLGSQDFYGYTF
TGTGCCAGCAGCTTGGGATCACAGGACTTCTATGGCTACACCTTC
>many|.|13|TRBJ1-3|TRBV12-3/TRBV12-4
CASSQGPGNTIYF
TGTGCCAGCAGCCAGGGTCCTGGAAACACCATATATTTT
>many|.|14|TRBJ2-7|TRBV5-1
CASSLAAGVNEQYF
TGCGCCAGCAGCTTGGCGGCAGGGGTGAACGAGCAGTACTTC
>many|.|15|TRBJ2-4|TRBV7-7
CASGQTGEGVYIQYF
TGTGCGAGCGGACAGACGGGTGAGGGGGTGTACATTCAGTACTTC
>many|.|16|TRBJ2-1|TRBV4-1
CASSQDRAGYGNEQFF
TGCGCCAGCAGCCAAGATAGGGCAGGGTATGGCAATGAGCAGTTCTTC
>.|TRBD2|19|TRBJ2-2|TRBV19
CASGMPPAGGSSNTGELFF
TGTGCCAGTGGTATGCCTCCAGCGGGGGGAAGCTCGAACACCGGGGAGCTGTTTTTT
>.|TRBD1|17|TRBJ1-6|TRBV20-1
CSATQLGQGGANSPLHF
TGCAGTGCTACCCAGCTTGGACAGGGTGGTGCTAATTCACCCCTCCACTTT
>many|.|15|TRBJ2-3|TRBV19
CASSTRGAYTDTQYF
TGTGCCAGTAGTACCAGAGGGGCCTACACAGATACGCAGTATTTT
>.|.|16|TRBJ2-2|TRBV27
CASSSQRPARPGELFF
TGTGCCAGCAGCTCCCAGCGCCCAGCCCGACCCGGGGAGCTGTTTTTT
>.|.|13|TRBJ1-1|TRBV7-2
CASSPRFDTEAFF
TGTGCCAGCAGCCCCAGGTTTGACACTGAAGCTTTCTTT
>many|.|17|TRBJ1-4|TRBV7-9
CASSPSGTPNLNEKLFF
TGTGCCAGCAGCCCCTCAGGGACACCAAACCTTAATGAAAAACTGTTTTTT
>many|.|15|TRBJ1-5|TRBV5-1
CASSLGTAINQPQHF
TGCGCCAGCAGCTTGGGAACAGCAATTAATCAGCCCCAGCATTTT
>many|.|15|TRBJ2-3|TRBV7-7
CASSLEGHSTDTQYF
TGTGCTAGCAGCTTGGAGGGACATAGCACAGATACGCAGTATTTT
>many|TRBD1|15|TRBJ1-3|TRBV27
CASSRTGSSGNTIYF
TGTGCCAGCTCAAGGACAGGGAGCTCTGGAAACACCATATATTTT
>many|TRBD2|16|TRBJ2-1|TRBV3-1
CASSHWTSETYNEQFF
TGTGCCAGCAGTCACTGGACTAGCGAGACCTACAATGAGCAGTTCTTC
>few|.|21|TRBJ2-1|TRBV6-5
CASSYSVDLEGGLSSYNEQFF
TGTGCCAGCAGTTACTCGGTGGATCTTGAGGGGGGACTCAGCTCCTACAATGAGCAGTTCTTC
>many|.|13|TRBJ1-3|TRBV29-1
CSGQVNSGNTIYF
TGCAGCGGACAGGTGAACTCTGGAAACACCATATATTTT
>.|.|14|TRBJ1-2|TRBV7-2
CASSLDYNNYGHTF
TGTGCCAGCAGCTTAGATTACAATAACTATGGCCACACCTTC
>many|.|13|TRBJ1-1|TRBV7-7
CASSNRLNTEAFF
TGTGCTAGCTCCAACAGGCTTAACACTGAAGCTTTCTTT
>many|TRBD1|17|TRBJ1-2|TRBV5-1
CASSLTVGHRGNYGYTF
TGCGCCAGCAGCTTGACGGTTGGGCACAGGGGAAACTATGGCTACACCTTC
>many|.|14|TRBJ1-2|TRBV5-1
CASSLGHPAYGYTF
TGCGCCAGCAGCTTGGGACACCCCGCATATGGCTACACCTTC
>.|.|14|TRBJ1-5|TRBV29-1
CSVEAQGQNQPQHF
TGCAGCGTTGAAGCTCAGGGACAAAATCAGCCCCAGCATTTT
>many|.|15|TRBJ1-5|TRBV27
CASSLFGHSNQPQHF
TGTGCCAGCAGTTTATTTGGGCATAGCAATCAGCCCCAGCATTTT
>many|TRBD1|19|TRBJ2-4|TRBV15
CATSREMAAGGRAKNIQYF
TGTGCCACCAGCAGAGAGATGGCGGCAGGGGGCAGAGCCAAAAACATTCAGTACTTC
>few|TRBD1|14|TRBJ1-1|TRBV5-6
CASSPQGVNTEAFF
TGTGCCAGCAGCCCACAGGGGGTGAACACTGAAGCTTTCTTT
>many|.|15|TRBJ2-2|TRBV10-3
CAISEAGWGTGELFF
TGTGCCATCAGTGAGGCAGGGTGGGGCACCGGGGAGCTGTTTTTT
>many|TRBD1|16|TRBJ2-4|TRBV7-9
CASSSTGILAKNIQYF
TGTGCCAGCAGCTCGACAGGGATATTAGCCAAAAACATTCAGTACTTC
>once|.|14|TRBJ1-1|TRBV30
CAWSSRSQKTEAFF
TGTGCCTGGTCGTCCAGATCCCAAAAAACTGAAGCTTTCTTT
>many|.|15|TRBJ2-7|TRBV12-1
CASSSPRTGVYEQYF
TGTGCCAGCAGCTCCCCCCGGACAGGGGTCTACGAGCAGTACTTC
>many|.|11|TRBJ2-3|TRBV5-1
CASTDTDTQYF
TGCGCCAGCACGGACACAGATACGCAGTATTTT
>.|.|17|TRBJ1-6|TRBV6-6
CASSSSMALGEDSPLHF
TGTGCCAGCAGTTCCTCCATGGCGTTAGGGGAGGATTCACCCCTCCACTTT
>.|TRBD2|13|TRBJ2-7|TRBV12-3/TRBV12-4
CASSLPAGGEQYF
TGTGCCAGCAGCTTGCCCGCGGGGGGAGAGCAGTACTTC
>few|TRBD1|15|TRBJ2-3|TRBV28
CASNVPGQGTDTQYF
TGTGCCAGCAACGTACCGGGACAGGGCACAGATACGCAGTATTTT
>.|TRBD2|15|TRBJ2-2|TRBV2
CASRRGTSYTGELFF
TGTGCCAGCAGGCGAGGGACTAGCTACACCGGGGAGCTGTTTTTT
>many|.|15|TRBJ2-2|TRBV9
CASSAAGSGTGELFF
TGTGCCAGCAGCGCCGCGGGGTCCGGGACCGGGGAGCTGTTTTTT
>many|TRBD1|15|TRBJ2-3|TRBV7-3
CASSWTGSVGDTQYF
TGTGCCAGCAGCTGGACAGGGTCCGTGGGTGATACGCAGTATTTT
>many|.|13|TRBJ1-2|TRBV20-1
CSARDGQSYGYTF
TGCAGTGCTAGAGATGGCCAGAGCTATGGCTACACCTTC
>many|.|14|TRBJ2-3|TRBV19
CASSPSTGIDTQYF
TGTGCCAGTAGTCCCTCGACAGGAATAGATACGCAGTATTTT
>many|TRBD2|15|TRBJ2-2|TRBV5-1
CASSTSGGSAGELFF
TGCGCCAGCAGCACTAGCGGGGGTAGCGCCGGGGAGCTGTTTTTT
>.|TRBD2|17|TRBJ2-1|TRBV19
CASSIRQLAGGPMEQFF
TGTGCCAGTAGTATCCGCCAACTAGCGGGGGGGCCCATGGAGCAGTTCTTC
>many|TRBD1|14|TRBJ2-7|TRBV6-6
CASNGQGPAYEQYF
TGTGCCAGCAACGGACAGGGTCCTGCCTACGAGCAGTACTTC
>.|.|12|TRBJ2-5|TRBV6-2/TRBV6-3
CASSRILETQYF
TGTGCCAGCAGTCGGATACTTGAAACCCAGTACTTC
>many|.|13|TRBJ2-3|TRBV3-1
CASSPPGTDTQYF
TGTGCCAGCAGTCCACCTGGCACAGATACGCAGTATTTT
>many|TRBD1|15|TRBJ2-7|TRBV7-9
CASSRAGGNGYEQYF
TGTGCCAGCAGCCGGGCAGGGGGCAACGGTTACGAGCAGTACTTC
>many|TRBD1|15|TRBJ2-3|TRBV5-1
CASSLGDRVTDTQYF
TGCGCCAGCAGCTTGGGGGACAGGGTCACAGATACGCAGTATTTT
>.|.|16|TRBJ1-1|TRBV11-2
CASSATGTKGNTEAFF
TGTGCCAGCAGTGCTACAGGGACAAAGGGTAACACTGAAGCTTTCTTT
>.|.|16|TRBJ2-4|TRBV3-1
CASSQTGEVAKNIQYF
TGTGCCAGCAGCCAGACTGGAGAAGTAGCCAAAAACATTCAGTACTTC
>many|TRBD1|14|TRBJ1-2|TRBV27
CASSLGQGAYGYTF
TGTGCCAGCAGCCTTGGACAGGGGGCCTATGGCTACACCTTC
>.|TRBD2|17|TRBJ2-5|TRBV2
CASSWTSGRARWETQYF
TGTGCCAGCAGTTGGACTAGCGGGAGGGCCCGATGGGAGACCCAGTACTTC
>many|TRBD1|18|TRBJ1-2|TRBV9
CASSPTGAHSSANYGYTF
TGTGCCAGCAGCCCGACAGGGGCCCACTCCTCAGCTAACTATGGCTACACCTTC
>few|.|12|TRBJ1-1|TRBV6-5
CATRNGNTEAFF
TGTGCCACCAGGAACGGAAACACTGAAGCTTTCTTT
>few|.|13|TRBJ1-1|TRBV19
CASSPGPNTEAFF
TGTGCCAGTAGTCCGGGCCCGAACACTGAAGCTTTCTTT